The 23 T cell receptor beta chains given below trace back to one sample, sequenced in a study of shared clonotypes between healthy human individuals. TCRdb's copy holds only in-frame clones and misses some; the assay was immunoSEQ multiplex PCR. The top ten hold about 0.13% of the sample, which has 2,100,000 or so clones, about 94% seen once. Sample: naive CD4+ T cells sorted from blood. Regarding subset: CD45RA+ positively selected. The receptor source for this set is a young man in good health.

Only a few counts were recorded for this clone. The chain recombines TRBV30 with TRBJ1-6; D is ambiguous. This CDR3 has 14 residues. The germline V and J ends were trimmed by 0 bases and 7 bases, with 10 bases remaining between them. Germline V gene sequence: CDR1 GTSNPN, CDR2 SVGIG (reference sequence). The CDR3 DNA follows: TGTGCCTGGAGTGTCGATGGTTTGAATTCACCCCTCCACTTT. It specifies CAWSVDGLNSPLHF. The complete variable domain, with remaining parts taken from reference TRBV30 and TRBJ1-6, reads SQTIHQWPATLVQPVGSPLSLECTVEGTSNPNLYWYRQAAGRGLQLLFYSVGIGQISSEVPQNLSASRPQDRQFILSSKKLLLSDSGFYLCAWSVDGLNSPLHFGNGTRLTVT.

This clone was picked up one time. This rearrangement joins TRBV6-6 to TRBJ2-7; 8 bases line up with TRBD2. V shed 7 bases, J shed 3 bases, and the junction held 11 bases outside the gene matches. Per the germline V gene, CDR1 is MNHNY and CDR2 is SVGAGI (reference sequence). The CDR3 consists of 15 residues. CDR3 bases: TGTGCCAGCACCTCTTCGGGGGGGATCTTCTACGAGCAGTACTTC. Residues: CASTSSGGIFYEQYF.

This sequence joins TRBV19 and TRBJ1-6; no reliable D call. This CDR3 spans 14 amino acids. Trimming removed 2 bases from V and 7 bases from J, with 9 bases in between. Germline CDR1 LNHDA, CDR2 SQIVND (reference sequence). The CDR3 loop reads CASSIPGGNSPLHF. The CDR3 bases are TGTGCCAGTAGTATACCCGGCGGGAATTCACCCCTCCACTTT.

J is TRBJ2-1 and V is TRBV30; 10 positions match TRBD1. The CDR3 totals 15 residues. The junction had 8 bases not matched to a gene; V was cut back by 4 bases and J by 5 bases. The germline V gene encodes CDR1 GTSNPN and CDR2 SVGIG (reference sequence). The CDR3 nucleotides read TGTGCCTGGAACACCGGACAGGGGGGGAACAATGAGCAGTTCTTC. The encoded protein is CAWNTGQGGNNEQFF.

This chain links TRBV10-1 with TRBJ1-6; weak D call: TRBD1 (6 bases). The V gene lost 6 bases and the J gene lost 0 bases, with 18 bases spanning the gap. Germline-derived CDR1 and CDR2 are WNHNN and SYGVQD (reference sequence). This CDR3 spans 18 amino acids. CDR3 nucleotides: TGCGCCAGCAGGCCCCGGGACAACCAGAGCTCCTATAATTCACCCCTCCACTTT. Residues: CASRPRDNQSSYNSPLHF.

V usage is TRBV6-5 and J usage is TRBJ2-1, with 8 bases lining up with TRBD2. The CDR3 has 15 amino acids. Germline lookup yields CDR1 MNHEY and CDR2 SVGAGI. V shed 0 bases, J shed 9 bases, and the junction held 7 bases outside the gene matches. CDR3 in amino acids: CASSYSKGTSIEQFF. Written as DNA, the CDR3 is TGTGCCAGCAGTTACTCGAAGGGGACTAGTATTGAGCAGTTCTTC.

This clone showed up just once. The rearrangement uses TRBV10-3 and TRBJ1-1; 9 bases agree with TRBD1. The CDR3 consists of 15 residues. Germline loops: CDR1 ENHRY, CDR2 SYGVKD. Germline trimming cut 0 bases from V and 9 bases from J; bases unmatched to any gene: 8. CDR3 in amino acids: CAISESLDRGMKAFF. The CDR3 nucleotides read TGTGCCATCAGTGAGTCACTTGACAGGGGGATGAAAGCTTTCTTT.

V gene TRBV4-1 combines with J gene TRBJ2-3, with 7 nucleotides matching TRBD1. The CDR3 extends over 16 amino acids. CDR1 MGHRA and CDR2 YSYEKL come from the germline V gene. Trimming removed 1 base from V and 0 bases from J; junction bases left unmatched: 4. The CDR3 spells CASSQVGTVSTDTQYF. CDR3 DNA sequence: TGCGCCAGCAGCCAAGTTGGGACAGTAAGCACAGATACGCAGTATTTT.

The rearrangement links TRBV4-1 to TRBJ1-4, with D unclear. V gave up 1 base and J gave up 5 bases, with 11 bases separating them. The CDR3 is 15 residues long. Per germline, CDR1 MGHRA and CDR2 YSYEKL. The CDR3 sequence is CASSQVLGINEKLFF. In DNA form, the CDR3 reads TGCGCCAGCAGCCAAGTGTTAGGGATCAATGAAAAACTGTTTTTT.

The CDR3: CAWSLLSGIMHF. The CDR3, as DNA: TGTGCCTGGAGCTTATTGTCGGGCATTATGCATTTT. The chain carries TRBV30 and TRBJ1-5; D call uncertain. V gave up 3 bases and J gave up 15 bases, with 18 bases separating them. The length of the CDR3 is 12 residues. CDR1 GTSNPN and CDR2 SVGIG come from the germline V gene (reference sequence).

The genes are TRBV28 and TRBJ2-5, with 13 bases fitting TRBD2. This CDR3 is built from 17 residues. Unmatched junction bases numbered 5, after V lost 4 bases and J lost 0 bases. Germline V lookup: CDR1 MDHEN, CDR2 SYDVKM. The CDR3 nucleotides read TGTGCCAGCAGTTCAACTAGCGGGGGGGCGTACCAAGAGACCCAGTACTTC. Translated: CASSSTSGGAYQETQYF.

The chain combines TRBV4-1 with TRBJ1-6; D is ambiguous. This CDR3 has 16 residues. CDR1 and CDR2 (germline): MGHRA, YSYEKL. Between the trimmed V and J ends, which lost 0 bases and 9 bases, there was a span of 15 bases. Written as DNA, the CDR3 is TGCGCCAGCAGCCAAGAGGCAGGCTCGATGGGTTCACCCCTCCACTTT. Its translation: CASSQEAGSMGSPLHF.

The V call is TRBV10-3, the J call TRBJ1-6; D perhaps matches TRBD1 (6 bases). The germline V gene has CDR1 ENHRY and CDR2 SYGVKD. The CDR3 is made up of 15 amino acids. V lost 2 bases, J lost 8 bases, and 13 bases lay in between. The CDR3 DNA reads as TGTGCCATCAGTGAGGGGGGGGGCGCGCATTCACCCCTCCACTTT. Residues: CAISEGGGAHSPLHF.

The DNA of the CDR3 is TGTGCCAGCAGCTTACCGGGACAGCGGGGCCGGAATGAGCAGTTCTTC. It encodes CASSLPGQRGRNEQFF. V and J are TRBV7-2 and TRBJ2-1; D may match TRBD1 or TRBD2 (7 bases each). CDR1 is SGHTA and CDR2 is FQGNSA in the germline V gene. The V end lost 2 bases, the J end lost 7 bases, and 18 bases lay between the germline ends. The CDR3 totals 16 residues.

This chain connects TRBV27 to TRBJ2-7, with D possibly TRBD1 on 5 matching bases. V was trimmed by 4 bases and J by 4 bases, leaving 14 bases between them. The CDR3 is 14 residues long. Germline CDR1 and CDR2: MNHEY and SMNVEV (reference sequence). CDR3 protein: CASSSGKGGYEQYF. The DNA of the CDR3 is TGTGCCAGCAGTTCAGGGAAGGGTGGGTACGAGCAGTACTTC.

The chain combines TRBV10-1 with TRBJ2-5; the D gene is possibly TRBD1 (6 bases). V was pared by 5 bases and J by 4 bases, with 14 bases between. This CDR3 has 14 amino acids. Germline V gene sequence: CDR1 WNHNN, CDR2 SYGVQD (reference sequence). The CDR3 bases are TGCGCCAGCAGTCAACAGGGCCCAAGAGAGACCCAGTACTTC. It specifies CASSQQGPRETQYF.

This clone was counted between two and nine times. The chain combines TRBV16 with TRBJ2-2; unclear D gene. V was pared by 2 bases and J by 5 bases, with 6 bases between. CDR1 KGHSY and CDR2 FQNENV come from the germline V gene. The CDR3 has 13 residues. CDR3 sequence (DNA): TGTGCCAGCAGCCAAACCTGGACCGGGGAGCTGTTTTTT. Encoded protein: CASSQTWTGELFF.

The chain links TRBV29-1 to TRBJ2-1, with 12 bases lining up with TRBD2. The CDR3 length is 13 residues. CDR1 and CDR2 (germline): SQVTM, ANQGSEA. Trimming cost V 2 bases and J 16 bases; bases outside gene matches: 9. CDR3 loop: CSVESRLAGVGFF. The CDR3 DNA reads as TGCAGCGTTGAAAGCCGACTAGCGGGAGTAGGATTCTTC.

The V gene is TRBV6-1, the J gene TRBJ1-5; no clear D gene. Germline V gene sequence: CDR1 MNHNS, CDR2 SASEGT. Trimming stripped 4 bases from V and 5 bases from J, with 9 bases between. The CDR3 is 13 residues long. This CDR3 is CASSAQIDQPQHF. For the CDR3, the DNA is TGTGCCAGCAGTGCCCAAATTGATCAGCCCCAGCATTTT.

The chain carries TRBV18 and TRBJ2-5; possible D gene TRBD1, 6 bases. Germline lookup yields CDR1 KGHSH and CDR2 LQKENI. The CDR3 consists of 14 residues. The germline V and J ends were trimmed by 5 bases and 5 bases, with 15 bases remaining between them. CDR3 loop: CASSADSLGETQYF. The DNA of the CDR3 is TGTGCCAGCTCAGCGGACAGCCTGGGGGAGACCCAGTACTTC.

The rearrangement links TRBV6-1 to TRBJ2-5, with TRBD2 identical over 10 bases. TRBJ2-7 matches the DNA end more closely, so the J call is doubtful. Germline V gene sequence: CDR1 MNHNS, CDR2 SASEGT. The CDR3 runs to 14 residues. The CDR3 nucleotides read TGTGCCAGTAGAGGACTAGCGGACTCCTACGAGCAGTACTTC. This translates into CASRGLADSYEQYF.

The genes are TRBV12-5 and TRBJ1-5, with TRBD1 as a possible D gene (6 bases). CDR1 is LGHNT, CDR2 FRNRAP, per germline. V dropped 5 bases and J dropped 5 bases, with 16 bases sitting between them. The CDR3 totals 15 residues. The CDR3 bases are TGTGCTAGTGGTAAAGGACAGCAGTATGATCAGCCCCAGCATTTT. Translated, it gives CASGKGQQYDQPQHF.

Note on this clone: Other DNA sequences within the sample encode an identical CDR3. The chain carries TRBV5-5 and TRBJ1-2; D may be TRBD1 (5 bases). The V end was cut by 0 bases, the J end by 0 bases, with 6 bases between. This CDR3 is 14 amino acids long. Per the germline V gene, CDR1 is SGHKS and CDR2 is YYEKEE (reference sequence). The CDR3 sequence is CASSLATANYGYTF. The CDR3 DNA reads TGTGCCAGCAGCTTGGCGACAGCTAACTATGGCTACACCTTC.